The rows below give T cell receptor beta chains drawn from one sample of a study of blood T cell repertoires in COVID-19. The protocol was immunoSEQ multiplex PCR, while the TCRdb copy is restricted to in-frame clones and leaves out a portion. The sample includes a few hundred thousand clones, around 84% seen only once; the top ten take about 1.4%. The sequenced material came from peripheral blood. All receptors come from a middle-aged woman who had recovered from COVID-19. The CDR3 runs from the conserved cysteine through the conserved F or W. D genes are given only for firm matches. Size values are once, few and many counts, or a class for expanded clones, and some rows have none.

clone_size: -
j_call: TRBJ2-7
v_call: TRBV7-8
d_call: TRBD1
cdr3_aa: CASSTDRGINEQYF
cdr3_nt: TGTGCCAGCAGCACAGACAGGGGGATAAACGAGCAGTACTTC

clone_size: -
j_call: TRBJ1-1
v_call: TRBV6-1
d_call: -
cdr3_aa: CASSEFRNTEAFF
cdr3_nt: TGTGCCAGCAGTGAGTTTCGGAACACTGAAGCTTTCTTT

clone_size: once
j_call: TRBJ2-7
v_call: TRBV5-6
d_call: -
cdr3_aa: CASSRQGYEQYF
cdr3_nt: TGTGCCAGCAGCCGGCAGGGCTACGAGCAGTACTTC

clone_size: -
j_call: TRBJ2-5
v_call: TRBV3-1/TRBV3-2
d_call: -
cdr3_aa: CASSQGGSETQYF
cdr3_nt: TGTGCCAGCAGCCAAGGAGGATCTGAGACCCAGTACTTC

clone_size: -
j_call: TRBJ2-1
v_call: TRBV9
d_call: TRBD2
cdr3_aa: CASSGGSGGYNEQFF
cdr3_nt: TGTGCCAGCAGCGGCGGGAGCGGGGGTTACAATGAGCAGTTCTTC

clone_size: -
j_call: TRBJ2-7
v_call: TRBV6-5
d_call: -
cdr3_aa: CASSLRPGEAYEQYF
cdr3_nt: TGTGCCAGCAGTCTACGGCCGGGGGAAGCCTACGAGCAGTACTTC

clone_size: -
j_call: TRBJ2-7
v_call: TRBV28
d_call: TRBD1
cdr3_aa: CASSLEGALPDEQYF
cdr3_nt: TGTGCCAGCAGTTTAGAGGGGGCCCTCCCAGACGAGCAGTACTTC

clone_size: -
j_call: TRBJ2-1
v_call: TRBV9
d_call: -
cdr3_aa: CASSAIGGGFSNEQFF
cdr3_nt: TGTGCCAGCAGTGCCATAGGCGGGGGCTTCTCCAATGAGCAGTTCTTC

clone_size: -
j_call: TRBJ1-1
v_call: TRBV18
d_call: -
cdr3_aa: CASFPGHANTEAFF
cdr3_nt: TGTGCCAGCTTCCCGGGACATGCGAACACTGAAGCTTTCTTT

clone_size: -
j_call: TRBJ1-5
v_call: TRBV10-2
d_call: TRBD1
cdr3_aa: CASSGGGQGGNQPQHF
cdr3_nt: TGCGCCAGCAGTGGGGGGGGACAGGGAGGCAATCAGCCCCAGCATTTT

clone_size: -
j_call: TRBJ2-4
v_call: TRBV10-3
d_call: TRBD1
cdr3_aa: CAISDMGQQYF
cdr3_nt: TGTGCCATCAGTGACATGGGACAGCAGTACTTC

clone_size: once
j_call: TRBJ2-3
v_call: TRBV2
d_call: TRBD2
cdr3_aa: CASSESVAGDIKYTDTQYF
cdr3_nt: TGTGCCAGCAGTGAAAGTGTAGCGGGGGACATCAAATACACAGATACGCAGTATTTT

clone_size: -
j_call: TRBJ1-2
v_call: TRBV25-1
d_call: -
cdr3_aa: CASSEADYGYTF
cdr3_nt: TGTGCCAGCAGTGAGGCAGATTATGGCTACACCTTC

clone_size: -
j_call: TRBJ2-1
v_call: TRBV9
d_call: -
cdr3_aa: CASSGQTGTAYNEQFF
cdr3_nt: TGTGCCAGCAGCGGGCAAACAGGGACCGCCTACAATGAGCAGTTCTTC

clone_size: once
j_call: TRBJ1-1
v_call: TRBV18
d_call: TRBD1
cdr3_aa: CASSPTRTGRGTEAFF
cdr3_nt: TGTGCCAGCTCACCAACCCGGACAGGGCGGGGGACTGAAGCTTTCTTT

clone_size: -
j_call: TRBJ2-7
v_call: TRBV6-2/TRBV6-3
d_call: TRBD2
cdr3_aa: CASSPGRGEQYF
cdr3_nt: TGTGCCAGCAGCCCCGGGAGGGGCGAGCAGTACTTC

clone_size: -
j_call: TRBJ1-2
v_call: TRBV11-2
d_call: -
cdr3_aa: CASSLELASYGYTF
cdr3_nt: TGTGCCAGCAGCTTAGAACTTGCATCCTATGGCTACACCTTC

clone_size: -
j_call: TRBJ1-2
v_call: TRBV7-9
d_call: -
cdr3_aa: CASSLEYGAGYGYTF
cdr3_nt: TGTGCCAGCAGCTTAGAATATGGGGCAGGGTATGGCTACACCTTC

clone_size: few
j_call: TRBJ1-1
v_call: TRBV25-1
d_call: TRBD1
cdr3_aa: CASSGTTGGTEAFF
cdr3_nt: TGTGCCAGCAGTGGGACCACAGGGGGCACTGAAGCTTTCTTT

clone_size: -
j_call: TRBJ2-2
v_call: TRBV11-3
d_call: TRBD1
cdr3_aa: CASSSTGEGELFF
cdr3_nt: TGTGCCAGCAGCTCAACAGGGGAGGGGGAGCTGTTTTTT

clone_size: few
j_call: TRBJ2-2
v_call: TRBV7-2
d_call: -
cdr3_aa: CASRGGNTGELFF
cdr3_nt: TGTGCCAGCAGAGGGGGGAACACCGGGGAGCTGTTTTTT

clone_size: few
j_call: TRBJ1-5
v_call: TRBV6-1
d_call: -
cdr3_aa: CASSDFFPSGPQHF
cdr3_nt: TGTGCCAGCAGTGATTTCTTCCCCAGCGGGCCCCAGCATTTT

clone_size: -
j_call: TRBJ1-1
v_call: TRBV12-3/TRBV12-4
d_call: -
cdr3_aa: CASSLRTDTEAFF
cdr3_nt: TGTGCCAGCAGTTTAAGGACAGACACTGAAGCTTTCTTT

clone_size: -
j_call: TRBJ2-7
v_call: TRBV18
d_call: TRBD1
cdr3_aa: CASSEGAGYEQYF
cdr3_nt: TGTGCCAGCTCTGAGGGGGCTGGATACGAGCAGTACTTC

clone_size: -
j_call: TRBJ1-1
v_call: TRBV6-6
d_call: TRBD1
cdr3_aa: CAARDRGGGTEAFF
cdr3_nt: TGTGCCGCCCGGGACAGGGGAGGAGGAACTGAAGCTTTCTTT

clone_size: -
j_call: TRBJ1-2
v_call: TRBV6-5
d_call: TRBD1
cdr3_aa: CASSYFTQGHYGYTF
cdr3_nt: TGTGCCAGCAGTTATTTCACACAGGGGCACTATGGCTACACCTTC

clone_size: -
j_call: TRBJ1-4
v_call: TRBV5-5
d_call: -
cdr3_aa: CASSWIGQSNEKLFF
cdr3_nt: TGTGCCAGCAGCTGGATCGGACAGTCTAATGAAAAACTGTTTTTT

clone_size: -
j_call: TRBJ2-5
v_call: TRBV19
d_call: -
cdr3_aa: CASSNFGQEAYETQYF
cdr3_nt: TGTGCCAGTAGTAATTTCGGGCAGGAGGCGTACGAGACCCAGTACTTC

clone_size: -
j_call: TRBJ1-4
v_call: TRBV4-3
d_call: -
cdr3_aa: CASSQDPQQATNEKLFF
cdr3_nt: TGCGCCAGCAGCCAAGATCCCCAACAGGCAACTAATGAAAAACTGTTTTTT

clone_size: -
j_call: TRBJ2-6
v_call: TRBV9
d_call: -
cdr3_aa: CASSVTVRANVLTF
cdr3_nt: TGTGCCAGCAGCGTCACTGTCCGGGCCAACGTCCTGACTTTC

clone_size: -
j_call: TRBJ1-1
v_call: TRBV18
d_call: -
cdr3_aa: CASSPFDTQTNTEAFF
cdr3_nt: TGTGCCAGCTCACCCTTTGATACACAGACGAACACTGAAGCTTTCTTT

clone_size: -
j_call: TRBJ2-1
v_call: TRBV12-3/TRBV12-4
d_call: -
cdr3_aa: CASSLGGANEQFF
cdr3_nt: TGTGCCAGCAGTTTGGGGGGGGCAAATGAGCAGTTCTTC

clone_size: -
j_call: TRBJ1-1
v_call: TRBV10-3
d_call: -
cdr3_aa: CANSEKHGGLNEAFF
cdr3_nt: TGTGCCAACTCCGAAAAACATGGGGGGTTGAATGAAGCTTTCTTT

clone_size: -
j_call: TRBJ2-1
v_call: TRBV7-9
d_call: TRBD1
cdr3_aa: CASSAGQGFSSSYNEQFF
cdr3_nt: TGTGCCAGCAGCGCAGGACAGGGTTTCTCCAGCTCCTACAATGAGCAGTTCTTC

clone_size: -
j_call: TRBJ2-5
v_call: TRBV11-2
d_call: TRBD2
cdr3_aa: CASSLSGGETQYF
cdr3_nt: TGTGCCAGCAGCTTGAGCGGGGGGGAGACCCAGTACTTC

clone_size: -
j_call: TRBJ2-1
v_call: TRBV28
d_call: -
cdr3_aa: CASSHFNEQFF
cdr3_nt: TGTGCCAGCAGCCACTTTAACGAGCAGTTCTTC

clone_size: -
j_call: TRBJ1-1
v_call: TRBV5-1
d_call: TRBD1
cdr3_aa: CASSPGTGSEAFF
cdr3_nt: TGCGCCAGCAGCCCCGGGACAGGTAGTGAAGCTTTCTTT

clone_size: -
j_call: TRBJ1-1
v_call: TRBV4-1
d_call: -
cdr3_aa: CASSQEWRRSTSNTEAFF
cdr3_nt: TGCGCCAGCAGCCAAGAGTGGAGGAGATCTACGTCCAACACTGAAGCTTTCTTT

clone_size: -
j_call: TRBJ2-7
v_call: TRBV4-1
d_call: TRBD1
cdr3_aa: CASSQDRGPYEQYF
cdr3_nt: TGCGCCAGCAGCCAAGATAGGGGGCCTTACGAGCAGTACTTC

clone_size: -
j_call: TRBJ1-3
v_call: TRBV21-1
d_call: -
cdr3_aa: CASSKESDSGNTIYF
cdr3_nt: TGTGCCAGCAGCAAAGAGAGTGACTCTGGAAACACCATATATTTT

clone_size: -
j_call: TRBJ1-2
v_call: TRBV12-3/TRBV12-4
d_call: -
cdr3_aa: CASRSQGTYGYTF
cdr3_nt: TGTGCCAGCAGGTCACAGGGTACCTATGGCTACACCTTC

clone_size: -
j_call: TRBJ1-4
v_call: TRBV7-2
d_call: -
cdr3_aa: CASSPPGINEKLFF
cdr3_nt: TGTGCCAGCAGCCCCCCAGGGATCAATGAAAAACTGTTTTTT

clone_size: -
j_call: TRBJ1-2
v_call: TRBV20-1
d_call: -
cdr3_aa: CSATGSSAYTF
cdr3_nt: TGCAGTGCTACGGGATCATCGGCATACACCTTC

clone_size: -
j_call: TRBJ2-1
v_call: TRBV6-5
d_call: TRBD2
cdr3_aa: CASRSLAGGYNEQFF
cdr3_nt: TGTGCCAGCAGAAGCCTAGCGGGGGGGTACAATGAGCAGTTCTTC

clone_size: -
j_call: TRBJ2-1
v_call: TRBV27
d_call: -
cdr3_aa: CASHLQGTGEQFF
cdr3_nt: TGTGCCAGCCACTTACAGGGTACCGGTGAGCAGTTCTTC

clone_size: -
j_call: TRBJ1-2
v_call: TRBV7-2
d_call: -
cdr3_aa: CASSEDGANYGYTF
cdr3_nt: TGTGCCAGCAGCGAGGACGGGGCTAACTATGGCTACACCTTC

clone_size: -
j_call: TRBJ1-4
v_call: TRBV28
d_call: -
cdr3_aa: CASSLSGHNEKLFF
cdr3_nt: TGTGCCAGCAGTCTGTCGGGACATAATGAAAAACTGTTTTTT

clone_size: -
j_call: TRBJ1-3
v_call: TRBV7-6
d_call: -
cdr3_aa: CASSEGGGNSGNTIYF
cdr3_nt: TGTGCCAGCAGCGAAGGGGGGGGAAACTCTGGAAACACCATATATTTT

clone_size: -
j_call: TRBJ1-1
v_call: TRBV5-4
d_call: TRBD1
cdr3_aa: CASSPGQGAGMNTEAFF
cdr3_nt: TGTGCCAGCAGCCCCGGACAGGGGGCGGGCATGAACACTGAAGCTTTCTTT

clone_size: -
j_call: TRBJ1-1
v_call: TRBV19
d_call: -
cdr3_aa: CASSPRDRNTEAFF
cdr3_nt: TGTGCCAGTAGTCCCCGCGACAGAAACACTGAAGCTTTCTTT

clone_size: -
j_call: TRBJ1-2
v_call: TRBV14
d_call: -
cdr3_aa: CASSPTSWGRDGYTF
cdr3_nt: TGTGCCAGCAGCCCTACCTCGTGGGGGCGGGATGGCTACACCTTC

clone_size: -
j_call: TRBJ1-3
v_call: TRBV15
d_call: -
cdr3_aa: CATSRERFSGNTIYF
cdr3_nt: TGTGCCACCAGCAGAGAACGGTTCTCTGGAAACACCATATATTTT

clone_size: -
j_call: TRBJ2-1
v_call: TRBV6-5
d_call: -
cdr3_aa: CASTRGGNNEQFF
cdr3_nt: TGTGCCAGCACAAGGGGAGGAAACAATGAGCAGTTCTTC

clone_size: -
j_call: TRBJ1-5
v_call: TRBV2
d_call: TRBD1
cdr3_aa: CASSVNTGGNQPQHF
cdr3_nt: TGTGCCAGCAGTGTTAACACAGGGGGCAATCAGCCCCAGCATTTT

clone_size: -
j_call: TRBJ2-3
v_call: TRBV7-9
d_call: TRBD1
cdr3_aa: CASSPGQVTDTQYF
cdr3_nt: TGTGCCAGCAGCCCGGGACAGGTCACAGATACGCAGTATTTT